The 31 T cell receptor beta chains below were found in one sample sequenced in a study of T cells in localized non-small cell lung cancer. This table comes from immunoSEQ multiplex PCR, and its TCRdb copy is limited to in-frame clones, with some not included. The sample consists of about 53,000 clones, over 70% of them appearing once. The sequences come from peripheral blood mononuclear cells, collected before any cancer treatment. The receptors here all came from a man aged 40 to 69 with stage III lung adenocarcinoma.

The rearrangement joins TRBV19 to TRBJ1-2; the match to TRBD1 covers 11 bases. V gave up 8 bases and J gave up 8 bases; unmatched junction bases: 16. From germline, CDR1 is LNHDA and CDR2 SQIVND (reference sequence). The CDR3 runs 16 residues. CDR3 protein: CASLPPHSDRGHGYTF. CDR3 bases: TGTGCCAGTCTTCCTCCCCACTCGGACAGGGGGCACGGCTACACCTTC.

The chain carries TRBV2 and TRBJ2-5; perhaps TRBD2 as D (5 bases). The V end was cut by 4 bases, the J end by 4 bases, with 13 bases between. Germline CDR1 is SNHLY and CDR2 is FYNNEI. The CDR3 extends over 14 amino acids. The CDR3 reads CASSGSTSGETQYF. The CDR3 DNA reads TGTGCCAGCAGTGGGAGCACTAGTGGAGAGACCCAGTACTTC.

The chain links TRBV14 to TRBJ2-2; weak D call: TRBD1 (6 bases). Germline assignment: CDR1 SGHDN and CDR2 FVKESK. Trimming left V 8 bases short and J 7 bases short, with 8 bases between. This CDR3 region has 11 residues. CDR3 protein: CASQGIGELFF. The CDR3 region has the DNA TGTGCCAGCCAGGGGATCGGGGAGCTGTTTTTT.

The rearrangement joins TRBV7-2 to TRBJ2-5; D is perhaps TRBD1 (5 bases). The CDR3 sequence is 14 residues long. Germline CDR1 SGHTA, CDR2 FQGNSA. V lost 2 bases and J 2 bases, leaving 9 bases between the germline ends. CDR3 sequence: CASSLQGSQETQYF. The CDR3 DNA is TGTGCCAGCAGCTTACAGGGTTCACAAGAGACCCAGTACTTC.

The rearrangement uses TRBV11-2 and TRBJ1-1, with 8 nucleotides matching TRBD1. The V and J ends lost 5 bases and 1 base, in that order; junction bases with no gene match: 6. There are 15 residues in the CDR3. Germline V gene data show CDR1 as SGHAT and CDR2 as FQNNGV. Here the CDR3 reads CASSRAGQGNTEAFF. The CDR3 nucleotides read TGTGCCAGCAGCCGTGCAGGACAGGGGAACACTGAAGCTTTCTTT.

This clone was detected a few times. V gene TRBV4-3 combines with J gene TRBJ2-3, with a tentative D call TRBD1 (5 bases). From germline, CDR1 is LGHNA and CDR2 YSLEER. V gave up 0 bases and J gave up 9 bases, with 10 bases separating them. The CDR3 is 13 residues long. In nucleotides, the CDR3 is TGCGCCAGCAGCCAAGACCGAGGACAAACGCAGTATTTT. As protein: CASSQDRGQTQYF.

V is TRBV5-1 and J is TRBJ2-7; D is unresolved. The V gene lost 4 bases and the J gene lost 0 bases, with 14 bases spanning the gap. Looked up from germline, CDR1 is SGHRS and CDR2 is YFSETQ. This CDR3 comprises 15 residues. The CDR3 is CASSQPPGSSYEQYF. In nucleotides, the CDR3 is TGCGCCAGCAGCCAACCTCCGGGTAGCTCCTACGAGCAGTACTTC.

V and J are TRBV4-2 and TRBJ2-1; no firm D call. This CDR3 region has 12 residues. Trimming took off 0 bases at V and 12 bases at J, with 9 bases between the two ends. Germline CDR1 reads LGHNA; CDR2 reads YNFKEQ. This CDR3 reads CASSQEGRAQFF. CDR3 DNA sequence: TGTGCCAGCAGCCAAGAAGGAAGGGCGCAGTTCTTC.

The chain couples TRBV6-1 to TRBJ1-3; D call uncertain. Germline V gene lookup returns CDR1 MNHNS and CDR2 SASEGT. The CDR3 is 14 residues long. The V end was cut by 2 bases, the J end by 5 bases, with 10 bases between. CDR3 nucleotide sequence: TGTGCCAGCAGTGAATCGGCAGAAAGAAACACCATATATTTT. Translating gives CASSESAERNTIYF.

This chain connects TRBV2 to TRBJ2-2, with D possibly matching TRBD2 (6 bases). The V end was cut by 2 bases, the J end by 1 base, with 11 bases between. The CDR3 totals 16 residues. The germline gives CDR1 SNHLY, CDR2 FYNNEI. The chain's CDR3 is CASSESGGRNTGELFF. Written as DNA, the CDR3 is TGTGCCAGCAGTGAAAGTGGGGGGAGGAACACCGGGGAGCTGTTTTTT.

The gene calls are TRBV19 and TRBJ1-5; no reliable D call. V dropped 3 bases and J dropped 4 bases, with 7 bases sitting between them. CDR1 LNHDA and CDR2 SQIVND come from the germline V gene (reference sequence). CDR3 length equals 13 residues. The DNA of the CDR3 is TGTGCCAGTAGTATGGGCAGAAATCAGCCCCAGCATTTT. Protein: CASSMGRNQPQHF.

The J gene is TRBJ2-5, the V gene TRBV4-3, with D unclear. The CDR3 consists of 14 residues. V lost 1 base and J 5 bases, leaving 11 bases between the germline ends. Germline CDR1 is LGHNA and CDR2 is YSLEER. The DNA of the CDR3 is TGCGCCAGCAGCCAAGGTGTAGGCCGGGAGACCCAGTACTTC. This gives the protein CASSQGVGRETQYF.

J is TRBJ1-6 and V is TRBV25-1, with D possibly being TRBD1 (5 bases). The CDR3 runs to 16 residues. With 3 bases removed from V and 10 bases from J, the gap between germline ends came to 19 bases. CDR1 and CDR2 from the germline V gene are MGHDK and SYGVNS. The CDR3 nucleotides are TGTGCCAGCAGTGATCTGGGGCGGGGACTGCGATCACCCCTCCACTTT. Amino acid sequence: CASSDLGRGLRSPLHF.

The chain links TRBV7-6 to TRBJ1-1; weak D call: TRBD1 (6 bases). This CDR3 region has 15 residues. V lost 5 bases, J lost 8 bases, and 21 bases lay in between. CDR1 is SGHVS, CDR2 FNYEAQ, per germline. The CDR3 protein is CASSDPDRPPEEAFF. CDR3 sequence (DNA): TGTGCCAGCAGCGATCCAGACAGGCCCCCCGAGGAAGCTTTCTTT.

This chain connects TRBV5-6 to TRBJ2-3; D is unclear. CDR3 size: 13 residues. Germline CDR1 and CDR2: SGHDT and YYEEEE. V was cut by 0 bases and J by 5 bases, with 7 bases left in between. The CDR3 region is CASSLGQGDTQYF. CDR3 sequence (DNA): TGTGCCAGCAGCTTGGGCCAAGGAGATACGCAGTATTTT. Based on the CDR3 plus reference TRBV5-6 and TRBJ2-3, the full variable domain is DAGVTQSPTHLIKTRGQQVTLRCSPKSGHDTVSWYQQALGQGPQFIFQYYEEEERQRGNFPDRFSGHQFPNYSSELNVNALLLGDSALYLCASSLGQGDTQYFGPGTRLTVL.

CDR3 protein: CASGLAGPGELFF. The DNA for the CDR3 is TGTGCCAGTGGACTAGCGGGGCCCGGGGAGCTGTTTTTT. The chain combines TRBV7-3 with TRBJ2-2; 12 bases fit TRBD2. J was trimmed by 6 bases and V by 9 bases; bases with no gene match: 2. The CDR3 length is 13 residues. Germline CDR1 reads SGHTA; CDR2 reads FQGTGA. Based on the CDR3 plus reference TRBV7-3 and TRBJ2-2, the full variable domain is GAGVSQTPSNKVTEKGKYVELRCDPISGHTALYWYRQSLGQGPEFLIYFQGTGAADDSGLPNDRFFAVRPEGSVSTLKIQRTERGDSAVYLCASGLAGPGELFFGEGSRLTVL.

The rearrangement links TRBV9 to TRBJ1-2; D unresolved. CDR3 length: 13 amino acids. Germline lookup yields CDR1 SGDLS and CDR2 YYNGEE. V lost 0 bases, J lost 3 bases, and 6 bases lay in between. The CDR3 reads CASSVGSDYGYTF. CDR3 nucleotide sequence: TGTGCCAGCAGCGTAGGGTCAGACTATGGCTACACCTTC.

This clone was observed a handful of times. The chain links TRBV7-9 to TRBJ2-7; weak D call: TRBD1 (5 bases). V was pared by 2 bases and J by 3 bases, with 11 bases between. This CDR3 spans 14 amino acids. CDR1 and CDR2 (germline): SEHNR, FQNEAQ (reference sequence). CDR3 in amino acids: CASSLNTGHYEQYF. The CDR3 DNA sequence: TGTGCCAGCAGCTTAAATACAGGTCACTACGAGCAGTACTTC.

This chain joins TRBV7-9 and TRBJ2-3; D ambiguous. The V end was cut by 5 bases, the J end by 10 bases, with 16 bases between. The CDR3 has 13 amino acids. Germline V CDR1 and CDR2: SEHNR, FQNEAQ (reference sequence). This CDR3 reads CASSPRAQDAQYF. CDR3 nucleotide sequence: TGTGCCAGCAGCCCCCGCGCGCAGGACGCGCAGTATTTT. The full variable domain, with the rest looked up from reference TRBV7-9 and TRBJ2-3, is DTGVSQNPRHKITKRGQNVTFRCDPISEHNRLYWYRQTLGQGPEFLTYFQNEAQLEKSRLLSDRFSAERPKGSFSTLEIQRTEQGDSAMYLCASSPRAQDAQYFGPGTRLTVL.

The rearrangement joins TRBV5-6 to TRBJ2-3; D not resolved. The CDR3 contains 15 residues. With 1 base removed from V and 4 bases from J, the gap between germline ends came to 13 bases. Germline V gene sequence: CDR1 SGHDT, CDR2 YYEEEE. The CDR3 spells CASSLYSPEADTQYF. The CDR3 nucleotides are TGTGCCAGCAGCTTGTACTCTCCCGAGGCAGATACGCAGTATTTT.

The chain links TRBV28 to TRBJ2-3; D is perhaps TRBD2 (6 bases). The V and J ends lost 1 base and 1 base respectively, with 12 bases between them. This CDR3 is 16 amino acids long. Germline V gives CDR1 MDHEN, CDR2 SYDVKM. CDR3 protein: CASSLSAGRGTDTQYF. The CDR3 coding sequence is TGTGCCAGCAGTTTATCCGCGGGGCGGGGCACAGATACGCAGTATTTT.

This chain connects TRBV7-9 to TRBJ2-5; D gene unclear. In germline, CDR1 is SEHNR, CDR2 FQNEAQ (reference sequence). The CDR3 sequence is 12 residues long. Trimming shortened V by 4 bases and J by 5 bases, and 8 bases separated the two germline ends. The CDR3 reads CASSSTGETQYF. Written as DNA, the CDR3 is TGTGCCAGCAGCTCAACCGGGGAGACCCAGTACTTC. Drawing the rest from reference TRBV7-9 and TRBJ2-5, the complete variable domain is DTGVSQNPRHKITKRGQNVTFRCDPISEHNRLYWYRQTLGQGPEFLTYFQNEAQLEKSRLLSDRFSAERPKGSFSTLEIQRTEQGDSAMYLCASSSTGETQYFGPGTRLLVL.

The CDR3 DNA reads as TGTGCCAGCAGCACTCACGTGGCCGGCGGTGAAAAACTGTTTTTT. It is translated as CASSTHVAGGEKLFF. The rearrangement uses TRBV21-1 and TRBJ1-4. TRBV21-1 corresponds to a pseudogene. The CDR3 runs to 15 residues.

The chain couples TRBV7-3 to TRBJ2-5; D gene unclear. Germline V lookup: CDR1 SGHTA, CDR2 FQGTGA. The CDR3 spans 17 residues. V was shortened by 2 bases and J by 2 bases, with 18 bases between the two germline ends. The CDR3 region has the DNA TGTGCCAGCAGCTTAGGAACCGAACCTAAGATACAAGAGACCCAGTACTTC. Residues: CASSLGTEPKIQETQYF.

The rearrangement joins TRBV27 to TRBJ1-1; D is undetermined. The V gene's germline CDR1 is MNHEY and CDR2 SMNVEV (reference sequence). Trimming left V 7 bases short and J 0 bases short, with 9 bases between. The CDR3 has 13 residues. The CDR3 region has the DNA TGTGCCAGCAAGTTCGGGGTGAACACTGAAGCTTTCTTT. This encodes CASKFGVNTEAFF.

The chain has TRBV16 and TRBJ1-2, with D possibly matching TRBD1 (5 bases). Germline V lookup: CDR1 KGHSY, CDR2 FQNENV. The CDR3 loop spans 15 amino acids. Trimming cost V 0 bases and J 1 base, with 9 bases left between them. CDR3 region: CASSQSSGVNYGYTF. CDR3 DNA sequence: TGTGCCAGCAGCCAATCGTCGGGGGTTAACTATGGCTACACCTTC.

This chain uses TRBV15 with TRBJ1-4, with unresolved D. The CDR3 runs to 15 residues. Germline values: CDR1 LNHNV, CDR2 YYDKDF (reference sequence). The V end lost 3 bases, the J end lost 0 bases, and 8 bases lay between the germline ends. The CDR3 DNA is TGTGCCACCAGCAGTGGGCCAACAACTAATGAAAAACTGTTTTTT. Translated: CATSSGPTTNEKLFF.

The chain recombines TRBV19 with TRBJ2-4; tentative D call: TRBD2 (5 bases). The ends were cut back, 6 bases at V and 2 bases at J, with 17 bases in the middle. CDR3 length: 16 amino acids. The germline V gene has CDR1 LNHDA and CDR2 SQIVND (reference sequence). CDR3 protein: CASSFSKRETKNIQYF. The CDR3, as DNA: TGTGCCAGTAGCTTCTCGAAGAGGGAAACCAAAAACATTCAGTACTTC.

Sample share makes this clone medium-sized. This chain connects TRBV5-1 to TRBJ1-1; 8 nucleotides agree with TRBD1. Trimming cost V 4 bases and J 3 bases; bases outside gene matches: 5. The CDR3 is 14 residues long. Per germline, CDR1 SGHRS and CDR2 YFSETQ. The DNA of the CDR3 is TGCGCCAGCAGCAATCAGGGGGCTGACACTGAAGCTTTCTTT. Its protein is CASSNQGADTEAFF.

This clone was seen only a few times. This chain joins TRBV10-3 and TRBJ1-1, with TRBD1 identical over 12 bases. The CDR3 runs to 14 residues. The junction had 6 bases not matched to a gene; V was cut back by 8 bases and J by 5 bases. CDR1 and CDR2 (germline): ENHRY, SYGVKD. CDR3: CAIGDRGLGTEAFF. CDR3 nucleotide sequence: TGTGCCATCGGGGACAGGGGGCTGGGTACTGAAGCTTTCTTT.

J is TRBJ2-4 and V is TRBV7-3, with unresolved D. From germline, CDR1 is SGHTA and CDR2 FQGTGA. The V end was cut by 5 bases, the J end by 2 bases, with 16 bases between. CDR3 length: 16 residues. The CDR3 bases are TGTGCCAGCAGCCCAGATGGGGTCTCACCCAAAAACATTCAGTACTTC. The encoded protein is CASSPDGVSPKNIQYF.